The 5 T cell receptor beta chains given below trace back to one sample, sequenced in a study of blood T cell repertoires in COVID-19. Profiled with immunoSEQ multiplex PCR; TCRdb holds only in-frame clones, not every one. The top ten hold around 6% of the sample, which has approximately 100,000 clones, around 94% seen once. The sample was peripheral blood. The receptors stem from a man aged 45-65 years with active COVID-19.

The CDR3 DNA sequence: TGTGCCAGCAGCCCCCGGACAGTATACGAGCAGTACTTC. Protein product: CASSPRTVYEQYF. The V gene is TRBV12-3 or TRBV12-4, the J gene TRBJ2-7; a possible D gene is TRBD1 (6 bases). The CDR3 runs 13 residues. Trimming took 6 bases from V and 4 from J, leaving 13 bases between them.

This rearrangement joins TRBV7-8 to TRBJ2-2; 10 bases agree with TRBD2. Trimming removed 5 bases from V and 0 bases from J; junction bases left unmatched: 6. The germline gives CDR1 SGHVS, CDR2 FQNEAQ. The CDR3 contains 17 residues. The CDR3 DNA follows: TGTGCCAGCAGCCGCCTTCTAGCGGGAGCGAACACCGGGGAGCTGTTTTTT. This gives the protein CASSRLLAGANTGELFF.

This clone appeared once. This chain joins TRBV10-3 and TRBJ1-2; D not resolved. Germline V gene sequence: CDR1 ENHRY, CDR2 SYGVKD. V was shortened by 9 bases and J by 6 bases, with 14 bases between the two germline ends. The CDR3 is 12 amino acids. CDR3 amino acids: CAIRGVGNGYTF. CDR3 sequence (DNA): TGTGCCATTCGCGGGGTCGGAAATGGCTACACCTTC.

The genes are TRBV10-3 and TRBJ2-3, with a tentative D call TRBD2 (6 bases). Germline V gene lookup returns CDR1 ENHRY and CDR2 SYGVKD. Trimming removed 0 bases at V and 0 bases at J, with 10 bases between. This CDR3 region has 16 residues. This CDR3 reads CAISESTRTSTDTQYF. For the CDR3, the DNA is TGTGCCATCAGTGAGTCGACTAGGACTAGCACAGATACGCAGTATTTT.

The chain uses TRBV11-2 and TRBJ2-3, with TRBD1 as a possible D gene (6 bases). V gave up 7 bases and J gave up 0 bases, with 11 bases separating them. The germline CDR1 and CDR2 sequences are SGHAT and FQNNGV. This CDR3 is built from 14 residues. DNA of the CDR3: TGTGCCAGCACCAAAGACAGGAGCACAGATACGCAGTATTTT. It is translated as CASTKDRSTDTQYF.